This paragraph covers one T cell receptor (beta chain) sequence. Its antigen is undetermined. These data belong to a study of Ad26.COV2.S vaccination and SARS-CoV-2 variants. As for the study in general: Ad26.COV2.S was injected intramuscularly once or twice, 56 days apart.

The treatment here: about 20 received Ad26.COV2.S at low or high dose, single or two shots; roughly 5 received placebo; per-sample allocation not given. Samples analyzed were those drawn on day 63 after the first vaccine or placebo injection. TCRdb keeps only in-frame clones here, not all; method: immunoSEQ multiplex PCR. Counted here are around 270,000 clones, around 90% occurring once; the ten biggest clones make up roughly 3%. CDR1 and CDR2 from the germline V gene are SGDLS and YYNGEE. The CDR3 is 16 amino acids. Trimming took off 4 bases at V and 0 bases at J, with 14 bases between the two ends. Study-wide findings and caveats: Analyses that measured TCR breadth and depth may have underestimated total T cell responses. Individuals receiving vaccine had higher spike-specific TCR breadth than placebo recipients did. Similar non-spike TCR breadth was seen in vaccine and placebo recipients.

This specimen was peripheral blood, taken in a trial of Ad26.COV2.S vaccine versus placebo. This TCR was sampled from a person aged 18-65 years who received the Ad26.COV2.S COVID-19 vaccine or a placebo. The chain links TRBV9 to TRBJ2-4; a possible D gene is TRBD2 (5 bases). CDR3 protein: CASSSGRGLAKNIQYF. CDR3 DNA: TGTGCCAGCAGCTCAGGACGGGGTTTAGCCAAAAACATTCAGTACTTC.